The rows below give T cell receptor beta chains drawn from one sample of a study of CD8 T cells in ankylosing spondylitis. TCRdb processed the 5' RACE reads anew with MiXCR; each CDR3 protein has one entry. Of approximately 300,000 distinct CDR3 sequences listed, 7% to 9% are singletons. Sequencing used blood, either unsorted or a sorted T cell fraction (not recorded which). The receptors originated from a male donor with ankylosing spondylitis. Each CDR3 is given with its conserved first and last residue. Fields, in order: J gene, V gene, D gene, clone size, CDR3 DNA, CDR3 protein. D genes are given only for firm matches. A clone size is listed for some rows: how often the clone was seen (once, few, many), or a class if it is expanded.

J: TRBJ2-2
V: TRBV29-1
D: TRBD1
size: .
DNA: TGCAGCGTGACCTCGTCAGGGGGCGTCGGCACCGGGGAGCTGTTTTTT
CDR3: CSVTSSGGVGTGELFF

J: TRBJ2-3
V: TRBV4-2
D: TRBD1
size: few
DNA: TGTGCCAGCAGCCAAGACAGGGGGAACACAGATACGCAGTATTTT
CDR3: CASSQDRGNTDTQYF

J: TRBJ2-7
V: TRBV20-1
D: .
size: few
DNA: TGCAGTGCTAGCCGGGACCAAGGCTACGAGCAGTACTTC
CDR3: CSASRDQGYEQYF

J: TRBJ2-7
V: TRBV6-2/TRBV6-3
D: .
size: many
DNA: TGTGCCAGCAGTTACCCAGGGACTGCCGGGGAGCAGTACTTC
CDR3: CASSYPGTAGEQYF

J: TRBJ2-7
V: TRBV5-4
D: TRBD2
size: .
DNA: TGTGCCAGCAGCCTTGGACTAGCGGGAGTGTCCTACGGCGAGCAGTACTTC
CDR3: CASSLGLAGVSYGEQYF

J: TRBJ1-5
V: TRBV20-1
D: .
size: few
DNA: TGCAGTGACGTGGGGTATCAGCCCCAGCATTTT
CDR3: CSDVGYQPQHF

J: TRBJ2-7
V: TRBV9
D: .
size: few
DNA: TGTGCCAGCAGCGTAGGGGTAGTGAGGAGCGAGCAGTACTTC
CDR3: CASSVGVVRSEQYF

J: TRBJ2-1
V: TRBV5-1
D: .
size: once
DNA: TGCGCCAGCAGCTTTCCGGGAGACCAATACAATGAGCAGTTCTTC
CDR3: CASSFPGDQYNEQFF

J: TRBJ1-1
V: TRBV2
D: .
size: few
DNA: TGTGCCAGCAGTGATCGACTAATGAACACTGAAGCTTTCTTT
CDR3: CASSDRLMNTEAFF

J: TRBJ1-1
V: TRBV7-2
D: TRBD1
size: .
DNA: TGTGCCAGCAGGCTTACCGGGACAGGGGTCTTGAACACTGAAGCTTTCTTT
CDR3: CASRLTGTGVLNTEAFF

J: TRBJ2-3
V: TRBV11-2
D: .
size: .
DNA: TGTGCCAGCAGCTTAGGCGGGGAGCCAACCACAGATACGCAGTATTTT
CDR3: CASSLGGEPTTDTQYF

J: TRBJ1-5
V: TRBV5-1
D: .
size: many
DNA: TGCGCCAGCAGCTTGGTCAGCAATCAGCCCCAGCATTTT
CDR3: CASSLVSNQPQHF

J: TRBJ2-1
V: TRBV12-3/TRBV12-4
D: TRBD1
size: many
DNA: TGTGCCAGCAGACGGGACAGGGGAATCTATGAGCAGTTCTTC
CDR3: CASRRDRGIYEQFF

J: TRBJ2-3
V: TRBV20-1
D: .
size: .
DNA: TGCAGTGCTAGAGATTCACGAGGGTCTGATACGCAGTATTTT
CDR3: CSARDSRGSDTQYF

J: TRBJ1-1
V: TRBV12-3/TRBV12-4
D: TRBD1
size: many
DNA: TGTGCCAGCAGACGGACAGGGTTCGCTGAAGCTTTCTTT
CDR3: CASRRTGFAEAFF

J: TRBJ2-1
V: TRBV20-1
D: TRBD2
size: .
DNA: TGCAGTGCTAGCTCCGGACTAGACCTACGGGATGAGCAGTTCTTC
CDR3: CSASSGLDLRDEQFF

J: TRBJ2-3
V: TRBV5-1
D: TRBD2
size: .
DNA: TGCGCCAGCAGCCTAGGGACTAGTGCAGATACGCAGTATTTT
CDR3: CASSLGTSADTQYF

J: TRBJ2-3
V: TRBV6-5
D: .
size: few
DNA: TGTGCCAGCAGCTACCCGTGGGCAGATAGCACAGATACGCAGTATTTT
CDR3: CASSYPWADSTDTQYF

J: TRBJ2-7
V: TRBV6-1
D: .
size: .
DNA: TGTGCCACCCTGGAGGGGGCGCATTCCTACGAGCAGTACTTC
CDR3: CATLEGAHSYEQYF

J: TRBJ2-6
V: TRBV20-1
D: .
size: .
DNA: TGCAGTGCTAGAGATGCAAACTCTGGGGCCAACGTCCTGACTTTC
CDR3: CSARDANSGANVLTF

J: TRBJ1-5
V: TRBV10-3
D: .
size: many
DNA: TGTGCCATCAGTGAGAAGGGATCCCAGTCGGCCCAGCATTTT
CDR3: CAISEKGSQSAQHF

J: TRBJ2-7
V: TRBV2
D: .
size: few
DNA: TGTGCCAGCAGGCCCGGACGAAACGACTACGAGCAGTACTTC
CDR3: CASRPGRNDYEQYF

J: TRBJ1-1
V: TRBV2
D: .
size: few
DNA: TGTGCCAGCAGTGTGGCAACTGAAGCTTTCTTT
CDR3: CASSVATEAFF